This T cell receptor beta chain was documented in a study of T cells in Graves' hyperthyroidism and ophthalmopathy. CDR1 is MDHEN, CDR2 SYDVKM, per germline. The CDR3 spans 16 residues. Trimming shortened V by 3 bases and J by 6 bases, and 20 bases separated the two germline ends. This clonotype was recorded many times. Amplification targeted TCR beta CDR3 regions from RNA transcripts. Researchers ran a first-round RT-PCR on the TCR CDR3 using the HTBI primer set. TCRdb re-analysed the multiplex PCR reads in MiXCR, keeping a single row per CDR3 protein. This sample has roughly 380,000 distinct CDR3 sequences; around an eighth occur once, and the top ten carry around 20%.

Sequenced input: blood. The rearrangement uses TRBV28 and TRBJ1-1; D is perhaps TRBD1 (5 bases). This TCR was recovered from a young man with Graves' hyperthyroidism that later progressed to Graves' ophthalmopathy. The CDR3 DNA reads TGTGCCAGCAGTTTGCTCGGCAGGGCGGATATCCCTGAAGCTTTCTTT. It translates to CASSLLGRADIPEAFF.